The T cell receptor beta chain described here comes from a study of Graves' ophthalmopathy and Graves' hyperthyroidism. This clonotype was detected a few times. Transcripts of RNA were the source for amplifying TCR beta CDR3 regions. In the first round, RT-PCR was carried out with HTBI primers, and a multiplex PCR formed the second round. MiXCR, applied by TCRdb to the multiplex PCR reads, yields one record per CDR3 protein. The table lists some 750,000 distinct CDR3 sequences, approximately 40% of them singletons, with approximately 43% in the top ten. The CDR3 is 16 residues long. The V and J ends lost 10 bases and 7 bases, in that order; junction bases with no gene match: 19. The V gene's germline CDR1 is ENHRY and CDR2 SYGVKD.

Source material: peripheral blood. The sequence was obtained from an adult man with Graves' ophthalmopathy. The chain employs TRBV10-3 and TRBJ1-2, with 9 positions matching TRBD1. CDR3 nucleotide sequence: TGTGCCAGCCTACCGGGACAGGGAGGACTCGGAAGTGGCTACACCTTC. Encoded protein: CASLPGQGGLGSGYTF.